This entry concerns a single T cell receptor beta chain. This record comes from a study of shared clonotypes between healthy human individuals. The CDR3 sequence is 15 residues long. CDR1 is MNHEY and CDR2 is SMNVEV in the germline V gene (reference sequence). V was pared by 7 bases and J by 3 bases, with 9 bases of the junction left unmatched. The assay was carried out at the deep level. The repertoire was sequenced with immunoSEQ multiplex PCR; TCRdb's copy has only in-frame clones and lacks some. Altogether 100,000 to 120,000 clones are present, about 63% being singletons, with the ten largest covering around 25%.

Specimen: memory CD8+ T cells sorted from blood. Subset here: CD45RO+ cells pooled with CCR7-negative TemRA cells. The chain combines TRBV27 with TRBJ1-2, with 9 bases matching TRBD1. This clonotype originated in a woman between 25 and 40 years old in good health. This CDR3 reads CASKGQGWSDYGYTF. Here the CDR3 DNA reads TGTGCCAGCAAGGGACAGGGTTGGTCGGACTATGGCTACACCTTC.